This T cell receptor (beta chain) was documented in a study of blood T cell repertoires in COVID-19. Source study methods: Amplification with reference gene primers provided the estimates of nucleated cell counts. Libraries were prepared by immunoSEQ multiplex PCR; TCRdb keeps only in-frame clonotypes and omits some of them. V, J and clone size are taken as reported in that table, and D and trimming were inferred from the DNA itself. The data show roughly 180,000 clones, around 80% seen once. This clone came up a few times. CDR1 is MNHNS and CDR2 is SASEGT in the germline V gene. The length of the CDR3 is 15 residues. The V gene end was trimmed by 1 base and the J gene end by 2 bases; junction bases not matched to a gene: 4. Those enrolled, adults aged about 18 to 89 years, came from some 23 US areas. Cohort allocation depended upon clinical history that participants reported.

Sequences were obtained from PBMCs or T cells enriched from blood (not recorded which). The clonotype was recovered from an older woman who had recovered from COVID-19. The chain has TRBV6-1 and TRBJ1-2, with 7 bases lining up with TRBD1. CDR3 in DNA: TGTGCCAGCAGTGAAGACAGGGGAGTGAACTATGGCTACACCTTC. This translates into CASSEDRGVNYGYTF.